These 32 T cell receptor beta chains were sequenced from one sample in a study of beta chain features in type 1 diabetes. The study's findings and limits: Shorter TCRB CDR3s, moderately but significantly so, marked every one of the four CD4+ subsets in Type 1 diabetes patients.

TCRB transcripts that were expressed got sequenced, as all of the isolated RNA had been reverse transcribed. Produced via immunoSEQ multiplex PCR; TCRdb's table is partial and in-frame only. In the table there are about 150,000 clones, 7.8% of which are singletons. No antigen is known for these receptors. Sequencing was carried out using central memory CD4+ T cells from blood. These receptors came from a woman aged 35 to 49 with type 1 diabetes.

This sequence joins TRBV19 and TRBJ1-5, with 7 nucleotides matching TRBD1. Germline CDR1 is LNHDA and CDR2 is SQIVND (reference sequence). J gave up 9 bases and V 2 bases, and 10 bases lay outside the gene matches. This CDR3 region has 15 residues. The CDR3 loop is CASSIWGQSSRPQHF. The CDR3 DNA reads TGTGCCAGTAGTATATGGGGACAGTCCTCACGGCCCCAGCATTTT.

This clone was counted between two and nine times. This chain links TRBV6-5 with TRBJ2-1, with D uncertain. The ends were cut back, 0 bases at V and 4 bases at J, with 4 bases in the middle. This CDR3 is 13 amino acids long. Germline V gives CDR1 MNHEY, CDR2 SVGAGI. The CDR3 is CASSYSRYNEQFF. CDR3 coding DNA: TGTGCCAGCAGTTACTCGAGATACAATGAGCAGTTCTTC.

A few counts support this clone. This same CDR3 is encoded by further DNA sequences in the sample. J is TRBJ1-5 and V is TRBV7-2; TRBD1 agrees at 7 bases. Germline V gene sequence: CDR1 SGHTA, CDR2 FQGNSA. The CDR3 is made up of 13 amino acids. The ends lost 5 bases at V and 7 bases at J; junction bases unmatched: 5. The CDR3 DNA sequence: TGTGCCAGCAGCCGACAGGGATTGCAGCCCCAGCATTTT. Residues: CASSRQGLQPQHF.

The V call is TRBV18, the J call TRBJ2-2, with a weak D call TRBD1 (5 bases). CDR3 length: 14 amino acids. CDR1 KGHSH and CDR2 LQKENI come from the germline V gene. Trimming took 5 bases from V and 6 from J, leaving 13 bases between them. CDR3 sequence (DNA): TGTGCCAGCTCAATTTACCAGGGTGCCGGGGAGCTGTTTTTT. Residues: CASSIYQGAGELFF.

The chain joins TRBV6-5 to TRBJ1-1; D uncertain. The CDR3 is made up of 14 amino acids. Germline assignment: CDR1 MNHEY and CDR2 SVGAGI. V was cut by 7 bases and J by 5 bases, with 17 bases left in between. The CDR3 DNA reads TGTGCCAGCACCCGACTTGGTAGTGAGACTGAAGCTTTCTTT. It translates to CASTRLGSETEAFF.

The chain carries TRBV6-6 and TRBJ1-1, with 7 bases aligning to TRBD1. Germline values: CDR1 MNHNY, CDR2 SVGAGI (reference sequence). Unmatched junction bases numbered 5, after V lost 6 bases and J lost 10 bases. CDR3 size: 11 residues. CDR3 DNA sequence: TGTGCCAGCAGAAGACAGGGAGCAGCTTTCTTT. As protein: CASRRQGAAFF.

The CDR3 region is CASSRAPGGIGNQPQHF. The CDR3 DNA sequence: TGTGCCAGCAGCCGGGCACCGGGGGGTATAGGAAATCAGCCCCAGCATTTT. This rearrangement joins TRBV7-2 to TRBJ1-5, with D possibly being TRBD1 (5 bases). CDR3 length equals 17 residues. Between the trimmed V and J ends, which lost 5 bases and 4 bases, there was a span of 21 bases. Germline V lookup: CDR1 SGHTA, CDR2 FQGNSA.

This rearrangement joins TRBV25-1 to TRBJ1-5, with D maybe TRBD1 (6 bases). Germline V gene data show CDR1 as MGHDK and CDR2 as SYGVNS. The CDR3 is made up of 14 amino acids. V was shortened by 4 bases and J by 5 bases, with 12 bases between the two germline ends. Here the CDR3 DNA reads TGTGCCAGCAGTGGGTACAGGGACGATCAGCCCCAGCATTTT. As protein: CASSGYRDDQPQHF.

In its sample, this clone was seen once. The CDR3 DNA follows: TGTGCCAGCACTTTGACTAGTGGGAGAAACGAGCAGTACTTC. Protein: CASTLTSGRNEQYF. This sequence joins TRBV7-2 and TRBJ2-7; tentative D call: TRBD2 (6 bases). The germline V gene has CDR1 SGHTA and CDR2 FQGNSA. V was cut by 7 bases and J by 5 bases, with 18 bases left in between. The CDR3 runs to 14 residues.

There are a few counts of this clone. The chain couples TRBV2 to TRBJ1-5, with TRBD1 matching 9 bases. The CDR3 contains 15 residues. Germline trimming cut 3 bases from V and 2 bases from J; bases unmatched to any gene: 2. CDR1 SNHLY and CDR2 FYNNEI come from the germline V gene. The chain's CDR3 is CASSDTGGRNQPQHF. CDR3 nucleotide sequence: TGTGCCAGCAGTGACACAGGGGGCCGCAATCAGCCCCAGCATTTT. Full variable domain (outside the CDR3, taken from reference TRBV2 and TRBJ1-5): EPEVTQTPSHQVTQMGQEVILRCVPISNHLYFYWYRQILGQKVEFLVSFYNNEISEKSEIFDDQFSVERPDGSNFTLKIRSTKLEDSAMYFCASSDTGGRNQPQHFGDGTRLSIL.

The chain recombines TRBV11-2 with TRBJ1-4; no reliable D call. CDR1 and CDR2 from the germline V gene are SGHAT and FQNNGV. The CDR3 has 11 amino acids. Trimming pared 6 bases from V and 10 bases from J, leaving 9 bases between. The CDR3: CASSQGGKLFF. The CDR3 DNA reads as TGTGCCAGCAGTCAAGGAGGAAAACTGTTTTTT.

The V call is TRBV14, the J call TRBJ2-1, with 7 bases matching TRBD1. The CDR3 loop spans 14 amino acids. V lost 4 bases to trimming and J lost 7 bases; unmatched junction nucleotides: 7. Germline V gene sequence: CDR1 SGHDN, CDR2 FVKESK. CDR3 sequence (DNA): TGTGCCAGCAGCCCCCGGGGACAGAGGAATGAGCAGTTCTTC. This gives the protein CASSPRGQRNEQFF.

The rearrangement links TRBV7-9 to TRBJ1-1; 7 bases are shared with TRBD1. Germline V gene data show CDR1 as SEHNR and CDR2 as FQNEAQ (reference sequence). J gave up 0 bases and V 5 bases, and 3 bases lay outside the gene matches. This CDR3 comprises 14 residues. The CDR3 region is CASSPQGMNTEAFF. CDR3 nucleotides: TGTGCCAGCAGCCCACAGGGGATGAACACTGAAGCTTTCTTT. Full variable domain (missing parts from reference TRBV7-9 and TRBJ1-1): DTGVSQNPRHKITKRGQNVTFRCDPISEHNRLYWYRQTLGQGPEFLTYFQNEAQLEKSRLLSDRFSAERPKGSFSTLEIQRTEQGDSAMYLCASSPQGMNTEAFFGQGTRLTVV.

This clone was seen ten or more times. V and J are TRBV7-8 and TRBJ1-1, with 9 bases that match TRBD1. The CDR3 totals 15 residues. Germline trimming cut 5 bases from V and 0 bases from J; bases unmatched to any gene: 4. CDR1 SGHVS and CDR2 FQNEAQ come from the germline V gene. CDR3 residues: CASSLRTGVNTEAFF. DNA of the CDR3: TGTGCCAGCAGCCTCCGGACAGGGGTGAACACTGAAGCTTTCTTT. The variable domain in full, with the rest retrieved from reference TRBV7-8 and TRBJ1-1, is GAGVSQSPRYKVAKRGQDVALRCDPISGHVSLFWYQQALGQGPEFLTYFQNEAQLDKSGLPSDRFFAERPEGSVSTLKIQRTQQEDSAVYLCASSLRTGVNTEAFFGQGTRLTVV.

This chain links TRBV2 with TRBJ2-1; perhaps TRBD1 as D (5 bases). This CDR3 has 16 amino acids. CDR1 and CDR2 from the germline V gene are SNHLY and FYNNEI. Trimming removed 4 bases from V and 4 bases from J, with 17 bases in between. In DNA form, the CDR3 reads TGTGCCAGCAGTGTCTCAGGGAAAGCGCTATACAATGAGCAGTTCTTC. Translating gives CASSVSGKALYNEQFF.

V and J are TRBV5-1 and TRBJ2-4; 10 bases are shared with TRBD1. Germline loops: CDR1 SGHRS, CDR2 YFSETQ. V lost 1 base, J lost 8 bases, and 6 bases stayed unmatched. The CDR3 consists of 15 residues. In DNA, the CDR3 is TGCGCCAGCAGCTTGCGCGCCGGGACAGGGGACATTCAGTACTTC. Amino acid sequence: CASSLRAGTGDIQYF. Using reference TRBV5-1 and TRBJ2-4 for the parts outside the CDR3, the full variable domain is KAGVTQTPRYLIKTRGQQVTLSCSPISGHRSVSWYQQTPGQGLQFLFEYFSETQRNKGNFPGRFSGRQFSNSRSEMNVSTLELGDSALYLCASSLRAGTGDIQYFGAGTRLSVL.

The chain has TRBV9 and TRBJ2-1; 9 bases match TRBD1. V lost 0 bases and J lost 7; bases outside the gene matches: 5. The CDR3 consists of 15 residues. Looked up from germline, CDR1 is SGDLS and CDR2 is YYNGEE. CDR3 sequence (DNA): TGTGCCAGCAGCGTAGGAGGACAGGGGTGGAATGAGCAGTTCTTC. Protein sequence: CASSVGGQGWNEQFF.

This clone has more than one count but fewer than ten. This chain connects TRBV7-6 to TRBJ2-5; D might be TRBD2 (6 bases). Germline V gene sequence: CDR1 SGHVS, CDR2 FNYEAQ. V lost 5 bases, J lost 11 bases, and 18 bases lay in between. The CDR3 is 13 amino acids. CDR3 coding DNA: TGTGCCAGCAGCCCGCTTCGGGGGAGAGAGCAGTACTTC. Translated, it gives CASSPLRGREQYF.

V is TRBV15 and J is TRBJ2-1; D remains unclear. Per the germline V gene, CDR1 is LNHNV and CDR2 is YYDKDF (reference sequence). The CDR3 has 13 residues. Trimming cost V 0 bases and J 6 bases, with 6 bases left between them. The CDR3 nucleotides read TGTGCCACCAGCAGAGATCGGTTCAATGAGCAGTTCTTC. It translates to CATSRDRFNEQFF.

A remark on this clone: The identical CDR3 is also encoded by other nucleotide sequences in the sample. The DNA for the CDR3 is TGTGCCAGCTCACCACCTTTGGGACAGGGGGATCAGCCCCAGCATTTT. Protein sequence: CASSPPLGQGDQPQHF. This chain connects TRBV18 to TRBJ1-5, with TRBD1 matching 11 bases. Germline loops: CDR1 KGHSH, CDR2 LQKENI. CDR3 length: 16 amino acids. The junction had 3 bases not matched to a gene; V was cut back by 0 bases and J by 5 bases. Supplemented by reference TRBV18 and TRBJ1-5, the full variable domain reads NAGVMQNPRHLVRRRGQEARLRCSPMKGHSHVYWYRQLPEEGLKFMVYLQKENIIDESGMPKERFSAEFPKEGPSILRIQQVVRGDSAAYFCASSPPLGQGDQPQHFGDGTRLSIL.

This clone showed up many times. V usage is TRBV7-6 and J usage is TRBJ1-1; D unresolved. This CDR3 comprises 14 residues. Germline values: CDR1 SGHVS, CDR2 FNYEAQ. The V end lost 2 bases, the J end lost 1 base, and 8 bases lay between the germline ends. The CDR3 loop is CASSLLSSNTEAFF. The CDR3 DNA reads TGTGCCAGCAGCTTACTCTCTTCGAACACTGAAGCTTTCTTT.

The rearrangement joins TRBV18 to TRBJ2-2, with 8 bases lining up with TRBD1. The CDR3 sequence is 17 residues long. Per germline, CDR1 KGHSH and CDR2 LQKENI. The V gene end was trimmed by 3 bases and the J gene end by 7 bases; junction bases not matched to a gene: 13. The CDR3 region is CASSPPGQAAKGGELFF. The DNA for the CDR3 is TGTGCCAGCTCACCTCCGGGACAGGCCGCCAAGGGCGGGGAGCTGTTTTTT.

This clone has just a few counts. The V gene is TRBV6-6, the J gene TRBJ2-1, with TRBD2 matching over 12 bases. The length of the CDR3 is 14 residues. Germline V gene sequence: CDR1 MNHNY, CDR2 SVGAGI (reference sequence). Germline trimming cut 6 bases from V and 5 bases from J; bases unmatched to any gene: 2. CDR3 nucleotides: TGTGCCAGCAGAACTAGCGGGAGGCACAATGAGCAGTTCTTC. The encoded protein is CASRTSGRHNEQFF.

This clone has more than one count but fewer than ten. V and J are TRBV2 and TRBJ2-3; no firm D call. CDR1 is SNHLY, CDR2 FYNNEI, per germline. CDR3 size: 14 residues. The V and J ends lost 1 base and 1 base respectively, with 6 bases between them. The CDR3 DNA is TGTGCCAGCAGTGAAGTATTTGGCACAGATACGCAGTATTTT. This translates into CASSEVFGTDTQYF.

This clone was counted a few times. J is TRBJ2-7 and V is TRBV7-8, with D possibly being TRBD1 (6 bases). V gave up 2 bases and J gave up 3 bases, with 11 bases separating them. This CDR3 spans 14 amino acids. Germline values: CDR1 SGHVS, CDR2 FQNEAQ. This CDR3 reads CASSLLWDIYEQYF. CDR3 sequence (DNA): TGTGCCAGCAGCTTACTGTGGGACATCTACGAGCAGTACTTC.

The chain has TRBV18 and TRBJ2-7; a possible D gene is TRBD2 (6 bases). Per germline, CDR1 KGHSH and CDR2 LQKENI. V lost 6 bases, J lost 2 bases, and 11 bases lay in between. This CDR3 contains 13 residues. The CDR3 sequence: CASSLSGTYEQYF. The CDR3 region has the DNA TGTGCCAGCTCCCTTAGCGGCACCTACGAGCAGTACTTC.

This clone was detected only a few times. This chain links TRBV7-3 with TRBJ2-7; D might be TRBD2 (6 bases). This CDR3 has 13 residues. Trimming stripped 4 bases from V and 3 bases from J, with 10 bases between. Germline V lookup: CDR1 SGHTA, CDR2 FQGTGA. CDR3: CASSSSGGYEQYF. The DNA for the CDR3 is TGTGCCAGCAGCTCCTCCGGGGGCTACGAGCAGTACTTC.

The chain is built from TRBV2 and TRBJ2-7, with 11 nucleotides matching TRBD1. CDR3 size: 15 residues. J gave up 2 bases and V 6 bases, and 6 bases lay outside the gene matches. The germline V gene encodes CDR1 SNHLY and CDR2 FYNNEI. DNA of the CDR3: TGTGCCAGCAGGAGGGACAGGGGGGTTCCCTACGAGCAGTACTTC. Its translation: CASRRDRGVPYEQYF.

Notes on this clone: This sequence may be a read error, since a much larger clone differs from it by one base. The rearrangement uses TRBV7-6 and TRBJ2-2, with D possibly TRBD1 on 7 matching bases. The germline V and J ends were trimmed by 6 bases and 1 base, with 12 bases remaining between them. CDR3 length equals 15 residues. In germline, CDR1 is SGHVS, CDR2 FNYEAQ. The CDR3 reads CASSRQGGNTGELFF. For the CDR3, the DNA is TGTGCCAGCAGTCGACAGGGAGGGAACACCGGGGAGCTGTTTTTT.

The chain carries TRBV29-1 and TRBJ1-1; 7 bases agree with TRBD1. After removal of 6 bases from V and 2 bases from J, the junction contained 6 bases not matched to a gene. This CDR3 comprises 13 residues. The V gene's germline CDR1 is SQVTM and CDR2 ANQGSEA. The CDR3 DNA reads TGCAGCGTCTCCGGACAGGTAAACACTGAAGCTTTCTTT. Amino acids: CSVSGQVNTEAFF.

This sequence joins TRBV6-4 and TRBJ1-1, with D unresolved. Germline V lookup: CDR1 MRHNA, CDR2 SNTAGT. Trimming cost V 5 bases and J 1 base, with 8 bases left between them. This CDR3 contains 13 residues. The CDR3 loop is CASSRSENTEAFF. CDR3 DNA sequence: TGTGCCAGCAGTCGTTCAGAGAACACTGAAGCTTTCTTT.

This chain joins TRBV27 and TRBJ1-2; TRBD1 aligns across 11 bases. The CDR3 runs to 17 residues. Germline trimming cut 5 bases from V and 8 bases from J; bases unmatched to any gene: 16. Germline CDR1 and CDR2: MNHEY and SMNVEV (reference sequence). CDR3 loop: CASSPEPGQGGRGGYTF. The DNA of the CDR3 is TGTGCCAGCAGTCCGGAACCGGGACAGGGGGGAAGGGGGGGCTACACCTTC.